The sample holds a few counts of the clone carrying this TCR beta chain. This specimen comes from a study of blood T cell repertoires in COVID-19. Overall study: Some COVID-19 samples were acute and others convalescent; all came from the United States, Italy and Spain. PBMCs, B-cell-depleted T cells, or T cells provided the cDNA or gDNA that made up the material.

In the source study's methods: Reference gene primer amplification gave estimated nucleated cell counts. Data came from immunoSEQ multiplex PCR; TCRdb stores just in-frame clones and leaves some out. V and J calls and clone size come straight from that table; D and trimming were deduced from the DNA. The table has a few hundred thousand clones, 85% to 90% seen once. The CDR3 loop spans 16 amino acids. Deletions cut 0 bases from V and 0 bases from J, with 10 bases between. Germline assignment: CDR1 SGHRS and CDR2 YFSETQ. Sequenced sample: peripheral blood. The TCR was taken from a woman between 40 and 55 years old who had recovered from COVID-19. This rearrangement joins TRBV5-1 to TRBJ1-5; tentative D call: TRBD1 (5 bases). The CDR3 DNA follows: TGCGCCAGCAGCTTGGGCCCAGGGAATAGCAATCAGCCCCAGCATTTT. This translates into CASSLGPGNSNQPQHF.